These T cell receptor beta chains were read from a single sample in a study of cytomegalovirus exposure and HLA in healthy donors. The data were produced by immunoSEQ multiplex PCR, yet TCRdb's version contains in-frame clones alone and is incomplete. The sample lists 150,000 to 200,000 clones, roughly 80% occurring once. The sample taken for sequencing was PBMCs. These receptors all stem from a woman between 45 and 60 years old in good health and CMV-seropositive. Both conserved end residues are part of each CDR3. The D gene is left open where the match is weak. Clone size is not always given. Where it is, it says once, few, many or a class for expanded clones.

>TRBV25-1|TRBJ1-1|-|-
TGTGCCAGCAGTGAGGCGGGGATAGGATTCACTGAAGCTTTCTTT
CASSEAGIGFTEAFF
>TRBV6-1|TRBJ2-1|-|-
TGTGCCAGCAGGGGGGGATGGGGCAATGAGCAGTTCTTC
CASRGGWGNEQFF
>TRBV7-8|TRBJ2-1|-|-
TGTGCCAGCAGCGTCACTACTGAGCAGTTCTTC
CASSVTTEQFF
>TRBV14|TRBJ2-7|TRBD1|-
TGTGCCAGCAGCCAGCATCCGGGACAGGGGCGCGAGCAGTACTTC
CASSQHPGQGREQYF
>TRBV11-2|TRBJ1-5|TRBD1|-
TGTGCCAGCAGCCTACAGGGGGACAGAAATCAGCCCCAGCATTTT
CASSLQGDRNQPQHF
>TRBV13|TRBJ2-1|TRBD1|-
TGTGCCAGCATGGGACAGGGGGTGCCCAATGAGCAGTTCTTC
CASMGQGVPNEQFF
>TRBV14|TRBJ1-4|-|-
TGTGCCAGCAGCCAAGACACAATAGAAAAACTGTTTTTT
CASSQDTIEKLFF
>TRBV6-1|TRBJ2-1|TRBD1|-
TGTGCCAGCAGCCCGGGACAGGGGGCCTACAATGAGCAGTTCTTC
CASSPGQGAYNEQFF
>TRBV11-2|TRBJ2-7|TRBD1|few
TGTGCCAGCAGCTTAGACAGGGGGTCCTACGAGCAGTACTTC
CASSLDRGSYEQYF
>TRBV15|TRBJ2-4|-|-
TGTGCCACTGCGGGGCAGGGAAACATTCAGTACTTC
CATAGQGNIQYF
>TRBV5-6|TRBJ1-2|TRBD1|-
TGTGCCAGCAGCTTGGTACAGGGGGCAGGCTACACCTTC
CASSLVQGAGYTF
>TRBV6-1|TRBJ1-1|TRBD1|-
TGTGCCAGCAGACGGACAGGGACTGAAGCTTTCTTT
CASRRTGTEAFF